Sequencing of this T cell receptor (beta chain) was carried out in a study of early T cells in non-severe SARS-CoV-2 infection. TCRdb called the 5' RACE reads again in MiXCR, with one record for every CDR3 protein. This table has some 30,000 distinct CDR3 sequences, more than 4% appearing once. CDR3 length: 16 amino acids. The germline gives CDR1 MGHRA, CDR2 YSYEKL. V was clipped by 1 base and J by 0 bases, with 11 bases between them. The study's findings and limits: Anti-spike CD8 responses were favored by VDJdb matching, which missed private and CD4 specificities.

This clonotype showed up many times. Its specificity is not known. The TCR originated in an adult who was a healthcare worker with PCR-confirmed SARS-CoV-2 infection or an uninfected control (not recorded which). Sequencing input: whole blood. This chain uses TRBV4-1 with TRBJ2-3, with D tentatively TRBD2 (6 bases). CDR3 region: CASSQVPGLSTDTQYF. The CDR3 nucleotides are TGCGCCAGCAGCCAAGTTCCGGGACTCAGCACAGATACGCAGTATTTT.